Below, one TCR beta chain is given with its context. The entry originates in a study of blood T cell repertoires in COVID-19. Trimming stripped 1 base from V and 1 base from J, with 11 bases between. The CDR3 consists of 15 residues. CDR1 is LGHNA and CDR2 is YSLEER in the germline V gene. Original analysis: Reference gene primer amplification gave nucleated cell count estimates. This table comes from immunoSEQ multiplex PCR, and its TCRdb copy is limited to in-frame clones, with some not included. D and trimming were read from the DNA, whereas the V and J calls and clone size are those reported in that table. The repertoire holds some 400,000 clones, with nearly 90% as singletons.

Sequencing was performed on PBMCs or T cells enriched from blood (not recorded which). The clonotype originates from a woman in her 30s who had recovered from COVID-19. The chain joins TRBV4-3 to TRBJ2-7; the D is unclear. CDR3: CASSQAYEYSYEQYF. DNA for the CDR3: TGCGCCAGCAGCCAAGCCTACGAGTATTCCTACGAGCAGTACTTC.